Listed here are 12 T cell receptor beta chains from one sample, sequenced in a study of blood T cell repertoires in COVID-19. Generated by immunoSEQ multiplex PCR, the TCRdb table keeps only in-frame clones and is missing some. The table records fewer than 250,000 clones, roughly 83% of them present only once. The material sequenced was peripheral blood. The receptors originated from a woman between 65 and 79 years old with active or convalescent COVID-19.

V usage is TRBV15 and J usage is TRBJ1-2; D gene ambiguous. CDR3 length equals 13 residues. Germline V gene data show CDR1 as LNHNV and CDR2 as YYDKDF (reference sequence). Trimming took off 8 bases at V and 5 bases at J, with 15 bases between the two ends. The CDR3 DNA follows: TGTGCCACCCGCCGAGGGAGTCTATATGGCTACACCTTC. This translates into CATRRGSLYGYTF. Supplemented by reference TRBV15 and TRBJ1-2, the full variable domain reads DAMVIQNPRYQVTQFGKPVTLSCSQTLNHNVMYWYQQKSSQAPKLLFHYYDKDFNNEADTPDNFQSRRPNTSFCFLDIRSPGLGDTAMYLCATRRGSLYGYTFGSGTRLTVV.

This chain connects TRBV29-1 to TRBJ1-2, with TRBD1 identical over 7 bases. The germline gives CDR1 SQVTM, CDR2 ANQGSEA. V lost 5 bases and J lost 3; bases outside the gene matches: 6. The CDR3 loop spans 13 amino acids. Here the CDR3 reads CSVTTGTDYGYTF. Written as DNA, the CDR3 is TGCAGCGTTACCACCGGGACAGACTATGGCTACACCTTC.

The genes are TRBV19 and TRBJ1-6; TRBD1 matches 12 bases. V shed 5 bases and J 10 bases; nucleotides not matched to a gene: 3. CDR1 is LNHDA, CDR2 SQIVND, per germline (reference sequence). CDR3 length equals 14 residues. The CDR3 is CASSGTGGESPLHF. DNA of the CDR3: TGTGCCAGTAGTGGGACAGGGGGCGAATCACCCCTCCACTTT.

The J gene is TRBJ2-1, the V gene TRBV7-9, with 12 bases aligning to TRBD2. This CDR3 is built from 15 residues. Germline loops: CDR1 SEHNR, CDR2 FQNEAQ (reference sequence). J was trimmed by 6 bases and V by 5 bases; bases with no gene match: 5. The DNA of the CDR3 is TGTGCCAGCAGCGGACTAGCGGGACTTATCAATGAGCAGTTCTTC. Encoded protein: CASSGLAGLINEQFF.

The gene calls are TRBV3-1 (or the pseudogene TRBV3-2) and TRBJ1-3; D ambiguous. This CDR3 spans 12 amino acids. Germline CDR1 and CDR2: LGHDT and YNNKEL (reference sequence). V lost 4 bases and J 7 bases, leaving 8 bases between the germline ends. For the CDR3, the DNA is TGTGCCAGCAGCCCTACTGAGAACACCATATATTTT. As protein: CASSPTENTIYF.

The chain links TRBV7-9 to TRBJ1-1, with a possible D match to TRBD1 (6 bases). Germline CDR1 reads SEHNR; CDR2 reads FQNEAQ (reference sequence). The CDR3 runs 12 residues. With 5 bases removed from V and 11 bases from J, the gap between germline ends came to 15 bases. CDR3 protein: CASSTQGRGAFF. The CDR3 DNA reads TGTGCCAGCAGCACACAGGGTCGAGGCGCTTTCTTT.

V gene TRBV5-1 combines with J gene TRBJ2-2, with D tentatively TRBD2 (5 bases). The germline V and J ends were trimmed by 4 bases and 7 bases, with 8 bases remaining between them. The germline gives CDR1 SGHRS, CDR2 YFSETQ. The CDR3 covers 12 residues. DNA of the CDR3: TGCGCCAGCAGCCCCCGGGACGGGGAGCTGTTTTTT. Protein product: CASSPRDGELFF.

The V gene is TRBV30, the J gene TRBJ1-3; maybe TRBD1 (6 bases). CDR1 and CDR2 from the germline V gene are GTSNPN and SVGIG (reference sequence). V was trimmed by 1 base and J by 4 bases, leaving 14 bases between them. This CDR3 is built from 15 residues. CDR3 nucleotides: TGTGCCTGGAGTGGGGGCAGGGGATGGGGAAACACCATATATTTT. This gives the protein CAWSGGRGWGNTIYF.

CDR3 sequence: CASSLTGLSPLHF. The CDR3 region has the DNA TGTGCCAGCAGCTTAACAGGGCTATCACCCCTCCACTTT. This sequence joins TRBV5-4 and TRBJ1-6; D possibly corresponds to TRBD1 (6 bases). V gave up 2 bases and J gave up 10 bases, with 10 bases separating them. There are 13 residues in the CDR3. Germline lookup yields CDR1 SGHNT and CDR2 YYREEE (reference sequence).

This clone was seen only a few times. The chain joins TRBV7-6 to TRBJ2-7; 8 bases match TRBD2. This CDR3 region has 15 residues. V shed 5 bases, J shed 2 bases, and the junction held 8 bases outside the gene matches. In germline, CDR1 is SGHVS, CDR2 FNYEAQ. CDR3 loop: CASSLGGALTYEQYF. In DNA form, the CDR3 reads TGTGCCAGCAGCCTCGGGGGGGCATTAACCTACGAGCAGTACTTC.

The chain links TRBV23-1 to TRBJ1-1, with D hard to call. TRBV23-1 is labeled an ORF, and its function is uncertain. The CDR3 spans 17 residues. V lost 1 base and J 3 bases, leaving 18 bases between the germline ends. CDR3 region: CASSQFTPPRLDTEAFF. CDR3 nucleotides: TGCGCCAGCAGTCAATTTACCCCCCCCCGGTTGGACACTGAAGCTTTCTTT.

V gene TRBV5-1 combines with J gene TRBJ2-1; 9 positions agree with TRBD1. This CDR3 has 16 amino acids. Germline V lookup: CDR1 SGHRS, CDR2 YFSETQ. Losses at the gene ends were 0 bases for V and 6 bases for J; bases not matched to a gene: 7. The CDR3 DNA is TGCGCCAGCAGCTTGGCGGCCGGGACAGGGATCAATGAGCAGTTCTTC. It is translated as CASSLAAGTGINEQFF.